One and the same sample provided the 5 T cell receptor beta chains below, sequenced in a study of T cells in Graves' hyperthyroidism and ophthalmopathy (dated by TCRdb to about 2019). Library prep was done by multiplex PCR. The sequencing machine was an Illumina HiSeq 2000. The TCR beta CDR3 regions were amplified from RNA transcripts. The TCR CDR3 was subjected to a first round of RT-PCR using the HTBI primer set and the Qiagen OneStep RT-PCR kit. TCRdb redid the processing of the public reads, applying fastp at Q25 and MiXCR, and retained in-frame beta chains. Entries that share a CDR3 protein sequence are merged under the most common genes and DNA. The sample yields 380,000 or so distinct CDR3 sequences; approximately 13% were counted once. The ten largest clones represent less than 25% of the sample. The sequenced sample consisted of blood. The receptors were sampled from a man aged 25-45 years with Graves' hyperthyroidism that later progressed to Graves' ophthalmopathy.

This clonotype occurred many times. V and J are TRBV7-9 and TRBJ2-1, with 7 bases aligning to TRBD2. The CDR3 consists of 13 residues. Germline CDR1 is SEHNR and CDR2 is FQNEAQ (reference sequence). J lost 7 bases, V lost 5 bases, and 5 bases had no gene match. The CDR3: CASSVGLLNEQFF. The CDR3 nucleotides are TGTGCCAGCAGCGTGGGACTACTTAATGAGCAGTTCTTC.

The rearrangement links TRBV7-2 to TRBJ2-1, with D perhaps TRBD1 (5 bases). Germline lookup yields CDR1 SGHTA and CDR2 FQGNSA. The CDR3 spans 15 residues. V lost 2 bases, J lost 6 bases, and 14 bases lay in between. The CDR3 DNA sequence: TGTGCCAGCAGCTTAAGACAGATCACGTTCAATGAGCAGTTCTTC. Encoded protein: CASSLRQITFNEQFF.

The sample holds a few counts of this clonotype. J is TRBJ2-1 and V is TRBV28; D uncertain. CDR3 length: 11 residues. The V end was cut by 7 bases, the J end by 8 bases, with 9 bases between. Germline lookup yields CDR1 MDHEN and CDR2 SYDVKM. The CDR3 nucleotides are TGTGCCAGCACCGACCTCTATGAGCAGTTCTTC. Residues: CASTDLYEQFF.

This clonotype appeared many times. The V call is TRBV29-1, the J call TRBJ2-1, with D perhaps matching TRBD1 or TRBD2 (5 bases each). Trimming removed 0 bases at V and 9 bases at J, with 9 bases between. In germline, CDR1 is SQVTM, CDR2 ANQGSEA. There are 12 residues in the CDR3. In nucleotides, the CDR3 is TGCAGCGTTGAAGAGGGGACCGCTGAGCAGTTCTTC. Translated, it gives CSVEEGTAEQFF.

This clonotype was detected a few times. The DNA of the CDR3 is TGTGCCAGCAGCTCCGGGTCTCACGAGCAGTACTTC. This translates into CASSSGSHEQYF. V usage is TRBV5-6 and J usage is TRBJ2-7; unclear D gene. Deletions cut 3 bases from V and 5 bases from J, with 9 bases between. The CDR3 is 12 amino acids. Germline V gene sequence: CDR1 SGHDT, CDR2 YYEEEE.